This T cell receptor beta chain was sequenced in a study of Graves' ophthalmopathy and Graves' hyperthyroidism. Those donors who had ophthalmopathy presented with moderate-to-severe activity, a CAS of ≥3, a NOSPECS of ≥4 and a duration under 3 months. Excluded: other autoimmune disease, uncontrolled infection, pregnancy or lactation. This clonotype was counted at least ten times. Its antigen remains unidentified. General study findings and limits: Ophthalmopathy progression prediction by the model yielded a sensitivity of approximately 70% and a specificity of 72.22%. Detected in blood as well were most expanded thyroid clonotypes with frequency above 0.001.

Per the germline V gene, CDR1 is MDHEN and CDR2 is SYDVKM. V was clipped by 2 bases and J by 3 bases; unmatched bases: 2. The CDR3 runs to 14 residues. RNA transcripts served as template for amplifying TCR beta CDR3 sequences. Second-round multiplex PCR came after first-round RT-PCR with HTBI primers. MiXCR, run by TCRdb on the multiplex PCR reads, gives a single entry per CDR3 protein. The sample has 300,000 or so distinct CDR3 sequences, 15% to 20% seen once. Material for sequencing was peripheral blood. This clonotype was obtained from an adult man with Graves' ophthalmopathy. The V call is TRBV28, the J call TRBJ2-3; 7 nucleotides line up with TRBD2. This chain's CDR3 is CASSLLAETDTQYF. CDR3 coding DNA: TGTGCCAGCAGTTTACTAGCGGAAACAGATACGCAGTATTTT.